This T cell receptor (beta chain) was identified during a study of patients and donors after allogeneic stem cell transplantation. The germline V gene has CDR1 MGHRA and CDR2 YSYEKL. The CDR3 contains 15 residues. The ends were cut back, 1 base at V and 1 base at J, with 11 bases in the middle. From the RT-PCR reads, TCRdb called clonotypes with MiXCR, one entry per CDR3 protein. The data contain about 960,000 distinct CDR3 sequences, under 20% of them singletons. This clonotype was seen only a few times. This TCR derives from a human donor who was either an allogeneic HSCT recipient or a stem cell or donor lymphocyte infusion donor (not recorded which). It is not recorded whose cells these are; they may come from a transplant donor. The chain has TRBV4-1 and TRBJ2-7; no clear D gene. The specimen sequenced was blood, either unsorted or a sorted T cell fraction (not recorded which). CDR3 nucleotides: TGCGCCAGCAGCCAAGCATATTCCGCTTCCTACGAGCAGTACTTC. This encodes CASSQAYSASYEQYF.